This TCR beta chain originates from a study of T cells expressing NK-cell markers. The CDR3 length is 14 residues. TCRdb re-analyzed the 5' RACE reads; it lists each CDR3 protein once, without DNA. The sample holds about 170,000 distinct CDR3 sequences. This TCR was recovered from a man between 18 and 69 years old in good health. The sample comprised blood T cells: a sorted CD56 or NKG2C T cell subset, CD4+ or CD8+ T cells, or bulk PBMC T cells (not recorded which). This chain joins TRBV12-3 or TRBV12-4 and TRBJ2-3; TCRdb names TRBD1, which stays unverified in the absence of DNA. The CDR3 is CASRLNQPGDTQYF.